The present T cell receptor (beta chain) was sequenced within a study of regulatory dendritic cells for organ transplantation. This clone was counted between two and nine times. What it binds is unknown. Allogeneic regulatory or mature dendritic cells were co-cultured for 5 days with CFSE-labeled sorted T cells at 1:10. Libraries were prepared by immunoSEQ multiplex PCR; TCRdb keeps only in-frame clonotypes and omits some of them. This table has about 21,000 clones, 85% appearing once. Material for sequencing was naive CD4+ T cells from blood cultured with dendritic cells. Subset indicated: CD45RA+ naive T cells. This receptor was identified in a human donor in good health.

The CDR3 region is CASSPTVNTEAFF. Here the CDR3 DNA reads TGTGCCAGCAGCCCCACGGTGAACACTGAAGCTTTCTTT. The chain is built from TRBV7-9 and TRBJ1-1; the D is unclear. CDR3 length equals 13 residues. V gave up 5 bases and J gave up 0 bases, with 7 bases separating them. In germline, CDR1 is SEHNR, CDR2 FQNEAQ (reference sequence).